Shown below are 13 T cell receptor beta chains from a single sample sequenced in a study of cytomegalovirus exposure and HLA in healthy donors. PCR primers comprised 60 Vbeta and 13 Jbeta primers. The protocol was immunoSEQ multiplex PCR, while the TCRdb copy is restricted to in-frame clones and leaves out a portion. This sample has approximately 180,000 clones, with 70% to 85% found just once. Sequencing was performed on PBMCs. Source of these receptors: a human donor in good health.

The rearrangement joins TRBV5-4 to TRBJ2-2, with 11 nucleotides matching TRBD2. The CDR3 is 16 residues long. Germline CDR1 is SGHNT and CDR2 is YYREEE (reference sequence). V dropped 4 bases and J dropped 4; count of bases not matched to a gene: 6. In DNA form, the CDR3 reads TGTGCCAGCAGCCTCGCGACTAGCGGGGCCACCGGGGAGCTGTTTTTT. Its translation: CASSLATSGATGELFF.

This clone was seen once. This chain's CDR3 is CASSLGVGGKTETQYF. CDR3 nucleotides: TGTGCCAGCAGCTTAGGAGTTGGCGGCAAGACGGAGACCCAGTACTTC. V gene TRBV7-3 combines with J gene TRBJ2-5; D uncertain. Trimming took off 2 bases at V and 5 bases at J, with 18 bases between the two ends. Germline V lookup: CDR1 SGHTA, CDR2 FQGTGA. The CDR3 runs 16 residues. Variable domain in full (rest from reference TRBV7-3 and TRBJ2-5): GAGVSQTPSNKVTEKGKYVELRCDPISGHTALYWYRQSLGQGPEFLIYFQGTGAADDSGLPNDRFFAVRPEGSVSTLKIQRTERGDSAVYLCASSLGVGGKTETQYFGPGTRLLVL.

This clone was recorded a few times. This chain connects TRBV5-6 to TRBJ1-5, with D possibly being TRBD1 (5 bases). This CDR3 is built from 15 residues. Trimming cost V 1 base and J 0 bases, with 8 bases left between them. Germline-derived CDR1 and CDR2 are SGHDT and YYEEEE. For the CDR3, the DNA is TGTGCCAGCAGCTTGCTCAGGGCTAGCAATCAGCCCCAGCATTTT. Protein sequence: CASSLLRASNQPQHF.

This sequence joins TRBV6-1 and TRBJ1-5; the match to TRBD1 covers 10 bases. This CDR3 region has 14 residues. In germline, CDR1 is MNHNS, CDR2 SASEGT. V gave up 4 bases and J gave up 6 bases; unmatched junction bases: 3. DNA for the CDR3: TGTGCCAGCAGTGGGACAGGGGGGAGTCAGCCCCAGCATTTT. Translating it yields CASSGTGGSQPQHF.

The chain carries TRBV7-2 and TRBJ2-4; TRBD2 agrees at 14 bases. Germline V gives CDR1 SGHTA, CDR2 FQGNSA. Losses at the gene ends were 5 bases for V and 3 bases for J; bases not matched to a gene: 3. The length of the CDR3 is 16 residues. The CDR3 loop reads CASSRTSGGLKNIQYF. The CDR3 bases are TGTGCCAGCAGCAGGACTAGCGGGGGGCTCAAAAACATTCAGTACTTC.

The V and J genes are TRBV5-1 and TRBJ2-7; tentatively, D is TRBD2 (7 bases). Trimming took off 0 bases at V and 5 bases at J, with 15 bases between the two ends. From germline, CDR1 is SGHRS and CDR2 YFSETQ. The CDR3 spans 15 residues. CDR3 sequence: CASSLVEGGPDEQYF. The CDR3 DNA reads TGCGCCAGCAGCTTGGTCGAGGGGGGGCCCGACGAGCAGTACTTC. Drawing the rest from reference TRBV5-1 and TRBJ2-7, the complete variable domain is KAGVTQTPRYLIKTRGQQVTLSCSPISGHRSVSWYQQTPGQGLQFLFEYFSETQRNKGNFPGRFSGRQFSNSRSEMNVSTLELGDSALYLCASSLVEGGPDEQYFGPGTRLTVT.

The chain joins TRBV7-2 to TRBJ2-3; possibly TRBD2 for D (6 bases). The germline gives CDR1 SGHTA, CDR2 FQGNSA. There are 14 residues in the CDR3. The V end lost 4 bases, the J end lost 4 bases, and 12 bases lay between the germline ends. The CDR3 sequence is CASSSKGLSDTQYF. CDR3 DNA sequence: TGTGCCAGCAGCTCGAAGGGACTTTCAGATACGCAGTATTTT.

About this clone itself: Other nucleotide sequences from this sample produce the same CDR3. This chain links TRBV9 with TRBJ1-1; D perhaps matches TRBD1 (5 bases). Germline CDR1 SGDLS, CDR2 YYNGEE. The CDR3 length is 14 residues. V was clipped by 4 bases and J by 3 bases, with 13 bases between them. CDR3 in amino acids: CASSSKRGDTEAFF. In nucleotides, the CDR3 is TGTGCCAGCAGCTCAAAGCGGGGCGACACTGAAGCTTTCTTT.

The chain combines TRBV7-8 with TRBJ2-7; 8 nucleotides match TRBD2. Trimming cost V 5 bases and J 3 bases; bases outside gene matches: 12. Germline V gene lookup returns CDR1 SGHVS and CDR2 FQNEAQ. The CDR3 length is 16 residues. The DNA for the CDR3 is TGTGCCAGCAGCCGGGGCGGGGGACTAGGACTCTACGAGCAGTACTTC. The encoded protein is CASSRGGGLGLYEQYF.

This sequence joins TRBV7-2 and TRBJ2-1; tentatively, D is TRBD1 (6 bases). The CDR3 spans 15 residues. Per germline, CDR1 SGHTA and CDR2 FQGNSA. Trimming cost V 2 bases and J 2 bases, with 10 bases left between them. The CDR3 region is CASSLRWTAYNEQFF. DNA for the CDR3: TGTGCCAGCAGCTTAAGGTGGACAGCCTACAATGAGCAGTTCTTC.

The chain carries TRBV2 and TRBJ1-5, with D tentatively TRBD1 (6 bases). CDR1 SNHLY and CDR2 FYNNEI come from the germline V gene. The CDR3 extends over 14 amino acids. Trimming stripped 7 bases from V and 2 bases from J, with 12 bases between. The DNA for the CDR3 is TGTGCCAGCACAGCCTCAGGGGGCAATCAGCCCCAGCATTTT. Translated, it gives CASTASGGNQPQHF.

The rearrangement joins TRBV5-1 to TRBJ1-6; 8 bases fit TRBD1. Unmatched junction bases numbered 7, after V lost 4 bases and J lost 4 bases. CDR1 is SGHRS, CDR2 YFSETQ, per germline. This CDR3 region has 16 residues. CDR3 nucleotide sequence: TGCGCCAGCAGCCTTCGACAGGGGTTTTATAATTCACCCCTCCACTTT. Amino acids: CASSLRQGFYNSPLHF.

J is TRBJ1-2 and V is TRBV11-3, with D perhaps matching TRBD1 (5 bases). CDR1 SGHNT and CDR2 YENEEA come from the germline V gene. The CDR3 sequence is 12 residues long. V lost 8 bases to trimming and J lost 4 bases, with 11 bases between them. The CDR3 here is CASLEQVYGYTF. CDR3 DNA sequence: TGTGCCAGCTTGGAACAGGTCTATGGCTACACCTTC.